This entry lists 21 T cell receptor beta chains sequenced from one sample in a study of patients and donors after allogeneic stem cell transplantation. One entry per CDR3 protein, called by TCRdb with MiXCR from the RT-PCR reads. The data show some 17,000 distinct CDR3 sequences, with under 30% seen just once and about 35% held by the top ten. Sequencing input: blood, either unsorted or a sorted T cell fraction (not recorded which). The receptors shown here come from a human donor who was either an allogeneic HSCT recipient or a stem cell or donor lymphocyte infusion donor (not recorded which). It is not recorded whose cells these are; they may come from a transplant donor.

In its sample, this clonotype was seen many times. The J gene is TRBJ1-2, the V gene TRBV28; TRBD1 might be the D (6 bases). Germline CDR1 reads MDHEN; CDR2 reads SYDVKM. V was shortened by 7 bases and J by 0 bases, with 18 bases between the two germline ends. The CDR3 is 16 residues long. The CDR3 nucleotides are TGTGCCAGCACCCAAGGGGGGGACCCTCCTAACTATGGCTACACCTTC. It translates to CASTQGGDPPNYGYTF.

V and J are TRBV4-1 and TRBJ1-3, with a weak D call TRBD1 (6 bases). CDR1 MGHRA and CDR2 YSYEKL come from the germline V gene. With 0 bases removed from V and 6 bases from J, the gap between germline ends came to 15 bases. This CDR3 is 16 amino acids long. CDR3 nucleotide sequence: TGCGCCAGCAGCCAAGATGACAGGACCCCCCAAAACACCATATATTTT. It codes for CASSQDDRTPQNTIYF.

The genes are TRBV5-1 and TRBJ1-2; the D is unclear. The length of the CDR3 is 13 residues. Germline V lookup: CDR1 SGHRS, CDR2 YFSETQ. Between the trimmed V and J ends, which lost 5 bases and 4 bases, there was a span of 12 bases. The CDR3, as DNA: TGCGCCAGCAGATTACAGACACTCTATGGCTACACCTTC. Translated: CASRLQTLYGYTF.

By proportion, this clonotype is large. V usage is TRBV18 and J usage is TRBJ1-2, with a weak D call TRBD1 (6 bases). CDR1 is KGHSH, CDR2 LQKENI, per germline. V gave up 2 bases and J gave up 6 bases, with 16 bases separating them. The CDR3 loop spans 15 amino acids. CDR3 nucleotide sequence: TGTGCCAGCTCACCAGGACAAGAGGGGGACCATGGCTACACCTTC. It specifies CASSPGQEGDHGYTF. Using reference TRBV18 and TRBJ1-2 for the parts outside the CDR3, the full variable domain is NAGVMQNPRHLVRRRGQEARLRCSPMKGHSHVYWYRQLPEEGLKFMVYLQKENIIDESGMPKERFSAEFPKEGPSILRIQQVVRGDSAAYFCASSPGQEGDHGYTFGSGTRLTVV.

This clonotype came up a few times. The chain employs TRBV6-5 and TRBJ2-1; 11 nucleotides line up with TRBD2. Germline lookup yields CDR1 MNHEY and CDR2 SVGAGI. J lost 7 bases, V lost 4 bases, and 6 bases had no gene match. CDR3 length: 15 residues. CDR3 in amino acids: CASSLLAGAENEQFF. The CDR3 coding sequence is TGTGCCAGCAGTTTACTAGCGGGGGCCGAAAATGAGCAGTTCTTC.

The chain combines TRBV18 with TRBJ1-1, with a tentative D call TRBD1 (6 bases). Deletions cut 3 bases from V and 2 bases from J, with 7 bases between. The CDR3 runs to 13 residues. CDR1 and CDR2 from the germline V gene are KGHSH and LQKENI. The CDR3 nucleotides are TGTGCCAGCTCACCGACAGGAAACACTGAAGCTTTCTTT. Translated: CASSPTGNTEAFF.

In regard to this clonotype: One junction end does not reproduce the germline sequence, and a read error may be involved. V gene TRBV20-1 combines with J gene TRBJ2-7; 7 bases fit TRBD2. Germline values: CDR1 DFQATT, CDR2 SNEGSKA (reference sequence). CDR3 length: 14 amino acids. The CDR3 protein is CSARDLREFYEQYF. In nucleotides, the CDR3 is TGCAGCGCTAGAGATCTGCGGGAGTTTTACGAGCAGTACTTC.

The chain is built from TRBV3-2 and TRBJ1-4; TRBD1 is taken as the D call from the table, unchecked against the DNA. TRBV3-2 is a known pseudogene. The CDR3 contains 16 residues. CDR3 DNA: TGTGCCAGCAGCAGCAACAGGGGGCTGGCGATTGAAAAACTGTTTTTT. Translating it yields CASSSNRGLAIEKLFF.

This rearrangement joins TRBV5-1 to TRBJ1-1, with TRBD1 matching over 8 bases. This CDR3 has 14 amino acids. Germline CDR1 reads SGHRS; CDR2 reads YFSETQ. V gave up 4 bases and J gave up 5 bases; unmatched junction bases: 7. The CDR3: CASSPWTGMTEAFF. CDR3 DNA: TGCGCCAGCAGCCCGTGGACAGGGATGACTGAAGCTTTCTTT.

V is TRBV24-1 and J is TRBJ1-2; the D is unclear. Germline V CDR1 and CDR2: KGHDR, SFDVKD. V lost 4 bases, J lost 5 bases, and 4 bases lay in between. The CDR3 loop spans 11 amino acids. CDR3 sequence (DNA): TGTGCCACCAGTGACCCTTATGGCTACACCTTC. It encodes CATSDPYGYTF.

This clonotype came up a few times. The V call is TRBV7-9, the J call TRBJ1-5; perhaps TRBD1 as D (5 bases). Trimming cost V 1 base and J 12 bases, with 13 bases left between them. Germline V gene data show CDR1 as SEHNR and CDR2 as FQNEAQ (reference sequence). CDR3 length equals 13 residues. This CDR3 is CASSLGGFDLQHF. DNA for the CDR3: TGTGCCAGCAGCTTAGGGGGCTTCGACCTCCAGCATTTT.

This clonotype was seen a handful of times. The chain couples TRBV20-1 to TRBJ1-1; D is undetermined. Germline-derived CDR1 and CDR2 are DFQATT and SNEGSKA (reference sequence). Trimming removed 2 bases from V and 1 base from J, with 11 bases in between. The CDR3 is made up of 14 amino acids. The CDR3 sequence: CSARWGDPNTEAFF. The CDR3, as DNA: TGCAGTGCTAGATGGGGAGACCCGAACACTGAAGCTTTCTTT.

This clonotype is medium-sized within its sample. This chain connects TRBV12-3 or TRBV12-4 to TRBJ1-2; D remains ambiguous. This CDR3 is built from 15 residues. V was cut by 7 bases and J by 4 bases, with 19 bases left in between. CDR3 loop: CASTYDTLFGYGYTF. The DNA for the CDR3 is TGTGCCAGCACCTATGACACCCTGTTCGGCTATGGCTACACCTTC.

The CDR3 protein is CSAEVPDRARMLFF. CDR3 sequence (DNA): TGCAGTGCCGAGGTACCGGACAGGGCGAGGATGCTGTTTTTT. The chain recombines TRBV20-1 with TRBJ1-4; 8 bases line up with TRBD1. Germline CDR1 is DFQATT and CDR2 is SNEGSKA (reference sequence). This CDR3 has 14 amino acids. Unmatched junction bases numbered 17, after V lost 6 bases and J lost 14 bases.

This clonotype has more than one count but fewer than ten. V and J are TRBV5-1 and TRBJ1-1, with D perhaps TRBD1 (6 bases). This CDR3 is built from 15 residues. Germline loops: CDR1 SGHRS, CDR2 YFSETQ. The V end was cut by 4 bases, the J end by 4 bases, with 17 bases between. The CDR3 protein is CASSQLQGGTTEAFF. CDR3 sequence (DNA): TGCGCCAGCAGCCAACTACAGGGAGGGACCACTGAAGCTTTCTTT.

This clonotype was observed a handful of times. The gene calls are TRBV18 and TRBJ1-1; D is unclear. Germline V gene sequence: CDR1 KGHSH, CDR2 LQKENI. V was trimmed by 0 bases and J by 11 bases, leaving 16 bases between them. CDR3 length: 14 residues. DNA for the CDR3: TGTGCCAGCTCACCACCCGGAGCTAAAGTAAGGGCTTTCTTT. It is translated as CASSPPGAKVRAFF.

This clonotype has a count of ten or more. V and J are TRBV6-6 and TRBJ1-2; D is unresolved. The V and J ends lost 10 bases and 3 bases respectively, with 6 bases between them. The CDR3 length is 10 residues. From germline, CDR1 is MNHNY and CDR2 SVGAGI (reference sequence). The CDR3 bases are TGTGCCACCCGTGACTATGGCTACACCTTC. Encoded protein: CATRDYGYTF.

The gene calls are TRBV7-2 and TRBJ2-3, with 11 bases aligning to TRBD2. Germline V gene sequence: CDR1 SGHTA, CDR2 FQGNSA. The CDR3 is made up of 14 amino acids. With 1 base clipped from V and 6 bases from J, the junction kept 0 bases outside the gene matches. The CDR3 spells CASSLGLAGDTQYF. CDR3 nucleotide sequence: TGTGCCAGCAGCTTAGGACTAGCGGGGGATACGCAGTATTTT.

The V call is TRBV7-2, the J call TRBJ1-2; unclear D gene. The V end lost 1 base, the J end lost 4 bases, and 10 bases lay between the germline ends. Germline lookup yields CDR1 SGHTA and CDR2 FQGNSA. The CDR3 consists of 14 residues. CDR3 coding DNA: TGTGCCAGCAGCTTAGTTACGGGGAGCTATGGCTACACCTTC. Its protein is CASSLVTGSYGYTF. The whole variable domain, remainder taken from reference TRBV7-2 and TRBJ1-2, is GAGVSQSPSNKVTEKGKDVELRCDPISGHTALYWYRQSLGQGLEFLIYFQGNSAPDKSGLPSDRFSAERTGGSVSTLTIQRTQQEDSAVYLCASSLVTGSYGYTFGSGTRLTVV.

The chain is built from TRBV29-1 and TRBJ2-1; D is unresolved. Trimming shortened V by 3 bases and J by 5 bases, and 20 bases separated the two germline ends. Germline assignment: CDR1 SQVTM and CDR2 ANQGSEA. The CDR3 extends over 16 amino acids. The CDR3 loop reads CSVEGSKRFWDNEQFF. CDR3 coding DNA: TGCAGCGTTGAGGGGTCTAAACGGTTTTGGGACAATGAGCAGTTCTTC.

This clonotype was seen more than once but under ten times. The chain is built from TRBV14 and TRBJ1-5, with D perhaps matching TRBD1 (6 bases). From germline, CDR1 is SGHDN and CDR2 FVKESK. The CDR3 loop spans 16 amino acids. With 2 bases removed from V and 6 bases from J, the gap between germline ends came to 17 bases. The CDR3 DNA is TGTGCCAGCAGCCAAAACAGGGAGGAGTTGCGTCAGCCCCAGCATTTT. It specifies CASSQNREELRQPQHF.